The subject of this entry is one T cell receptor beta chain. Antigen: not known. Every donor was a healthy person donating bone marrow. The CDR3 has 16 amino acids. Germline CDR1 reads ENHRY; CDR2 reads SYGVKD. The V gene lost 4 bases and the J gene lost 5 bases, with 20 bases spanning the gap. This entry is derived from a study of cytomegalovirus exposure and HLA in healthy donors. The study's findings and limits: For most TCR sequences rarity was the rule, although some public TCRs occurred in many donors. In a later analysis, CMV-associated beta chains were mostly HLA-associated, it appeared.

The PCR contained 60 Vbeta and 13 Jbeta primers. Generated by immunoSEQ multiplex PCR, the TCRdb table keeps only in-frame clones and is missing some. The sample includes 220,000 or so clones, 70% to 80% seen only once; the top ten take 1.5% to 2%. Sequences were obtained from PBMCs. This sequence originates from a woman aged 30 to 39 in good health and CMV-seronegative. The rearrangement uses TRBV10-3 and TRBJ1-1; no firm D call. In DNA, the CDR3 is TGTGCCATCAGTGGGCGCCAGCGCCAAATGGAGACTGAAGCTTTCTTT. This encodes CAISGRQRQMETEAFF.